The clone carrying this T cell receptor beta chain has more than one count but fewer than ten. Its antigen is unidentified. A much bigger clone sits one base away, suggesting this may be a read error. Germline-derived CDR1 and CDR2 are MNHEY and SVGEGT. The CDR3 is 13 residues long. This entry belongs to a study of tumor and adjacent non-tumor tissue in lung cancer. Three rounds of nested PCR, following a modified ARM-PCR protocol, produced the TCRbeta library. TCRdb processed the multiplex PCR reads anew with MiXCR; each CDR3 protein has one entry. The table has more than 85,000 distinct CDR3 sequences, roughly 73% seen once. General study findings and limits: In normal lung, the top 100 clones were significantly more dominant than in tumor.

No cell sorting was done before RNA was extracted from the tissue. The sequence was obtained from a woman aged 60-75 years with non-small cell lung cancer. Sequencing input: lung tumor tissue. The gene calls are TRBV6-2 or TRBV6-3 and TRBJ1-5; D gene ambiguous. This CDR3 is CATRWQSNQPQRF. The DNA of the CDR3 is TGTGCCACCAGGTGGCAGAGCAATCAGCCCCAGCGTTTT.